The 15 T cell receptor beta chains given below trace back to one sample, sequenced in a study of T cell responses to AZD1222 COVID-19 vaccine. TCRdb keeps only in-frame clones here, not all; method: immunoSEQ multiplex PCR. Of some 36,000 clones in the sample, about 88% were seen once. The sequencing here drew on peripheral blood, taken on day 0 of AZD1222 vaccination. These receptors originate from an adult in good health.

The chain joins TRBV2 to TRBJ2-7; D gene ambiguous. CDR1 is SNHLY, CDR2 FYNNEI, per germline. The CDR3 is 13 amino acids. The ends were cut back, 3 bases at V and 6 bases at J, with 12 bases in the middle. The CDR3 coding sequence is TGTGCCAGCAGTGATCGGTCATGGGGCGAGCAGTACTTC. This encodes CASSDRSWGEQYF. The whole variable domain, remainder taken from reference TRBV2 and TRBJ2-7, is EPEVTQTPSHQVTQMGQEVILRCVPISNHLYFYWYRQILGQKVEFLVSFYNNEISEKSEIFDDQFSVERPDGSNFTLKIRSTKLEDSAMYFCASSDRSWGEQYFGPGTRLTVT.

The V call is TRBV27, the J call TRBJ2-1; perhaps TRBD1 as D (7 bases). This CDR3 is built from 15 residues. The germline CDR1 and CDR2 sequences are MNHEY and SMNVEV (reference sequence). The V end lost 3 bases, the J end lost 8 bases, and 17 bases lay between the germline ends. CDR3 region: CASSLQGGTQDEQFF. The CDR3 DNA is TGTGCCAGCAGTTTGCAGGGGGGTACTCAGGATGAGCAGTTCTTC.

This clone was found once. The gene calls are TRBV5-6 and TRBJ2-7; 11 bases line up with TRBD2. From germline, CDR1 is SGHDT and CDR2 YYEEEE. The length of the CDR3 is 17 residues. The V and J ends lost 5 bases and 5 bases, in that order; junction bases with no gene match: 15. As DNA, the CDR3 is TGTGCCAGCAGTTATCCGGGACTAGCGGAGACACGGGACGAGCAGTACTTC. Encoded protein: CASSYPGLAETRDEQYF.

V usage is TRBV9 and J usage is TRBJ2-1, with 10 bases fitting TRBD2. The CDR3 runs to 18 residues. V dropped 2 bases and J dropped 4; count of bases not matched to a gene: 12. In germline, CDR1 is SGDLS, CDR2 YYNGEE. The CDR3 loop reads CASSVVSKTSGAYNEQFF. CDR3 DNA: TGTGCCAGCAGCGTGGTATCCAAAACTAGCGGGGCGTACAATGAGCAGTTCTTC.

The chain links TRBV11-1 to TRBJ2-7; the D gene is possibly TRBD1 (5 bases). Germline CDR1 and CDR2: SGHAT and FQDESV (reference sequence). V gave up 1 base and J gave up 5 bases, with 12 bases separating them. CDR3 length: 14 residues. The CDR3 nucleotides are TGTGCCAGCAGCTTAGACAGGCACAAAGACGAGCAGTACTTC. Translation gives CASSLDRHKDEQYF.

The V and J genes are TRBV5-1 and TRBJ1-2; maybe TRBD1 (6 bases). The CDR3 runs to 17 residues. V was trimmed by 1 base and J by 6 bases, leaving 22 bases between them. The germline CDR1 and CDR2 sequences are SGHRS and YFSETQ. CDR3 protein: CASSLNLAWGRSNGYTF. DNA for the CDR3: TGCGCCAGCAGCTTGAATCTGGCCTGGGGGCGCAGTAATGGCTACACCTTC.

This chain uses TRBV5-6 with TRBJ1-4, with D possibly TRBD1 on 5 matching bases. V gave up 0 bases and J gave up 4 bases, with 16 bases separating them. Germline V CDR1 and CDR2: SGHDT, YYEEEE. The CDR3 consists of 17 residues. The CDR3 sequence is CASSLGLDTWNNEKLFF. The CDR3 DNA reads TGTGCCAGCAGCTTGGGTCTGGACACCTGGAATAATGAAAAACTGTTTTTT.

The chain carries TRBV28 and TRBJ1-5, with 7 bases lining up with TRBD1. Per germline, CDR1 MDHEN and CDR2 SYDVKM. The V segment lost 6 bases and the J segment 4 bases; nucleotides outside the gene matches: 9. The CDR3 has 15 amino acids. CDR3 DNA: TGTGCCAGCAGGTTTACTCAGGGGGGGAATCAGCCCCAGCATTTT. This gives the protein CASRFTQGGNQPQHF.

The chain combines TRBV28 with TRBJ2-3; 8 bases are a match to TRBD1. Germline V CDR1 and CDR2: MDHEN, SYDVKM. J lost 4 bases, V lost 6 bases, and 3 bases had no gene match. The CDR3 contains 13 residues. The CDR3 protein is CASRTTGADTQYF. The CDR3 DNA reads TGTGCCAGCAGGACGACAGGGGCAGATACGCAGTATTTT.

The J gene is TRBJ2-7, the V gene TRBV10-2; D is unresolved. CDR1 WSHSY and CDR2 SAAADI come from the germline V gene. The CDR3 loop spans 13 amino acids. Trimming left V 6 bases short and J 2 bases short, with 11 bases between. CDR3 coding DNA: TGCGCCAGCAGGGTTAACCCGACCTACGAGCAGTACTTC. The encoded protein is CASRVNPTYEQYF.

This clone was seen a few times. The V gene is TRBV18, the J gene TRBJ1-4; D is unresolved. Germline CDR1 KGHSH, CDR2 LQKENI. The CDR3 loop spans 14 amino acids. V lost 6 bases to trimming and J lost 8 bases, with 16 bases between them. The CDR3 spells CASSWGPSGEKLFF. DNA for the CDR3: TGTGCCAGCTCTTGGGGTCCATCGGGAGAAAAACTGTTTTTT.

The chain joins TRBV20-1 to TRBJ2-1; unclear D gene. V shed 6 bases and J shed 4 bases, with 7 bases lying between them. The CDR3 is 11 amino acids. CDR1 and CDR2 (germline): DFQATT, SNEGSKA (reference sequence). In nucleotides, the CDR3 is TGCAGTGCCAACTTTTACAATGAGCAGTTCTTC. Its protein is CSANFYNEQFF.

The chain uses TRBV5-6 and TRBJ1-1; no definite D call. V was pared by 0 bases and J by 9 bases, with 9 bases between. This CDR3 contains 12 residues. Germline-derived CDR1 and CDR2 are SGHDT and YYEEEE. CDR3 sequence: CASSLAGWQAFF. As DNA, the CDR3 is TGTGCCAGCAGCTTGGCGGGGTGGCAAGCTTTCTTT.

The chain is built from TRBV12-3 or TRBV12-4 and TRBJ1-2, with D possibly being TRBD1 (5 bases). Trimming took 6 bases from V and 6 from J, leaving 8 bases between them. The CDR3 covers 11 residues. CDR3 nucleotide sequence: TGTGCCAGCAGGTTCAGGGATGGCTACACCTTC. This encodes CASRFRDGYTF.

The genes are TRBV14 and TRBJ2-2; D assignment may be TRBD1 or TRBD2 (6 bases each). The V and J ends lost 0 bases and 7 bases respectively, with 12 bases between them. The germline gives CDR1 SGHDN, CDR2 FVKESK. This CDR3 is 15 amino acids long. In DNA, the CDR3 is TGTGCCAGCAGCCAAGATCTAGGGGGGATCGGGGAGCTGTTTTTT. Translation: CASSQDLGGIGELFF.